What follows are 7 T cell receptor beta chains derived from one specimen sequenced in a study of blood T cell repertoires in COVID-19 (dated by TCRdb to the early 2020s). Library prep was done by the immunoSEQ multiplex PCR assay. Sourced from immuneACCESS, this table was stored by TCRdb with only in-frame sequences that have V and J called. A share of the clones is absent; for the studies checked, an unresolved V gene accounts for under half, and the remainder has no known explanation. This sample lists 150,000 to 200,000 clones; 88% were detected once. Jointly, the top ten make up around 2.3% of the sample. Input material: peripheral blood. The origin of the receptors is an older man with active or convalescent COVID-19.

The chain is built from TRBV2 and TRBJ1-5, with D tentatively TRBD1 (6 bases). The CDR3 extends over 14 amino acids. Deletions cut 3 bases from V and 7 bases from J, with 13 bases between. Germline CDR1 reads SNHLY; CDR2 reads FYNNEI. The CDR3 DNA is TGTGCCAGCAGTGATTTTACAGGGAACCAGCCCCAGCATTTT. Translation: CASSDFTGNQPQHF.

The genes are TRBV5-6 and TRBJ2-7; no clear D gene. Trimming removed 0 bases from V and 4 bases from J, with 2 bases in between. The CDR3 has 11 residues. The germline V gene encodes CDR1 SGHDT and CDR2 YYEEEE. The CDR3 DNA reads TGTGCCAGCAGCTTGGCTTACGAGCAGTACTTC. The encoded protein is CASSLAYEQYF.

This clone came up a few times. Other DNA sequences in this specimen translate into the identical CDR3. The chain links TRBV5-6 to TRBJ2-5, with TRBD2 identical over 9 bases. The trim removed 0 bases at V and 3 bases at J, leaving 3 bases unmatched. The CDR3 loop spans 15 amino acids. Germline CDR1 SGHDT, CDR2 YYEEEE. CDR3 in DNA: TGTGCCAGCAGCTTGGGCGGGAGGGCCGAAGAGACCCAGTACTTC. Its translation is CASSLGGRAEETQYF.

The CDR3 region has the DNA TGTGCCAGCAGTGACCGGGGAGGAAGTAACTATGGCTACACCTTC. Residues: CASSDRGGSNYGYTF. V is TRBV2 and J is TRBJ1-2; D unresolved. V was cut by 3 bases and J by 1 base, with 12 bases left in between. Germline CDR1 and CDR2: SNHLY and FYNNEI. The CDR3 runs to 15 residues.

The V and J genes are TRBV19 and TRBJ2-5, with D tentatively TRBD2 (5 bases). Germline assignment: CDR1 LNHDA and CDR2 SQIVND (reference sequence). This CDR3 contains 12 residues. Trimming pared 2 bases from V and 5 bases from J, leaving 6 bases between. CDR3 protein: CASSITGETQYF. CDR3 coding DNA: TGTGCCAGTAGTATAACGGGGGAGACCCAGTACTTC.

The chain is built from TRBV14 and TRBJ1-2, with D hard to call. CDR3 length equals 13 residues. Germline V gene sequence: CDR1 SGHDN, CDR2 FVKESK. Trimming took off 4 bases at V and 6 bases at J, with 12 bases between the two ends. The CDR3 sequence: CASSPREGDGYTF. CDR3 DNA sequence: TGTGCCAGCAGCCCCAGAGAGGGAGATGGCTACACCTTC.

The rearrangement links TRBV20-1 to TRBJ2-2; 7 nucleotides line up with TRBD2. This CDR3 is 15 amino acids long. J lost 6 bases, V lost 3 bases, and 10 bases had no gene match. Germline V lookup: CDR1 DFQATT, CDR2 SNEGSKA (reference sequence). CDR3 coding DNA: TGCAGTGCTAGTGACGGGGAGGGGCAGCCCGGGGAGCTGTTTTTT. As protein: CSASDGEGQPGELFF.